The 13 T cell receptor beta chains given below trace back to one sample, sequenced in a study of early T cells in non-severe SARS-CoV-2 infection. One entry per CDR3 protein, called by TCRdb with MiXCR from the 5' RACE reads. The sample holds roughly 50,000 distinct CDR3 sequences, approximately 9.4% seen once. Sequencing was done on a sample of whole blood. The receptors here all came from an adult who was a healthcare worker with PCR-confirmed SARS-CoV-2 infection or an uninfected control (not recorded which).

The V gene is TRBV7-9, the J gene TRBJ2-7, with 8 positions matching TRBD2. The V gene end was trimmed by 3 bases and the J gene end by 4 bases; junction bases not matched to a gene: 5. The CDR3 sequence is 14 residues long. Looked up from germline, CDR1 is SEHNR and CDR2 is FQNEAQ (reference sequence). CDR3 amino acids: CASSFFQREYEQYF. CDR3 coding DNA: TGTGCCAGCAGCTTTTTCCAGCGGGAGTACGAGCAGTACTTC. Full variable domain (missing parts from reference TRBV7-9 and TRBJ2-7): DTGVSQNPRHKITKRGQNVTFRCDPISEHNRLYWYRQTLGQGPEFLTYFQNEAQLEKSRLLSDRFSAERPKGSFSTLEIQRTEQGDSAMYLCASSFFQREYEQYFGPGTRLTVT.

This chain joins TRBV7-4 and TRBJ1-4; perhaps TRBD1 as D (6 bases). V lost 2 bases and J 8 bases, leaving 27 bases between the germline ends. In germline, CDR1 is SGHVT, CDR2 SQSDAQ. The CDR3 spans 19 residues. The CDR3 loop reads CASSLWQDSDGPHSEKLFF. As DNA, the CDR3 is TGTGCCAGCAGCTTATGGCAGGACAGTGACGGTCCGCATTCCGAAAAACTGTTTTTT.

The V and J genes are TRBV27 and TRBJ1-4; no clear D gene. Per germline, CDR1 MNHEY and CDR2 SMNVEV (reference sequence). Trimming pared 5 bases from V and 3 bases from J, leaving 13 bases between. The CDR3 contains 15 residues. DNA of the CDR3: TGTGCCAGCAGTACCAGTCGGTGGGCTAATGAAAAACTGTTTTTT. Encoded protein: CASSTSRWANEKLFF. Variable domain in full (rest from reference TRBV27 and TRBJ1-4): EAQVTQNPRYLITVTGKKLTVTCSQNMNHEYMSWYRQDPGLGLRQIYYSMNVEVTDKGDVPEGYKVSRKEKRNFPLILESPSPNQTSLYFCASSTSRWANEKLFFGSGTQLSVL.

This clonotype has at least ten counts. This rearrangement joins TRBV5-1 to TRBJ1-2; D unresolved. The CDR3 loop spans 19 amino acids. CDR1 is SGHRS, CDR2 YFSETQ, per germline. Trimming shortened V by 4 bases and J by 0 bases, and 25 bases separated the two germline ends. The CDR3 bases are TGCGCCAGCAGCCCAACCGGGCAACCACAAGTCGCGGCTAACTATGGCTACACCTTC. It yields the protein CASSPTGQPQVAANYGYTF. Filled out from reference TRBV5-1 and TRBJ1-2, the complete variable domain reads KAGVTQTPRYLIKTRGQQVTLSCSPISGHRSVSWYQQTPGQGLQFLFEYFSETQRNKGNFPGRFSGRQFSNSRSEMNVSTLELGDSALYLCASSPTGQPQVAANYGYTFGSGTRLTVV.

This clonotype was counted ten times or more. V gene TRBV7-9 combines with J gene TRBJ1-2, with D perhaps TRBD1 (5 bases). Germline V gene lookup returns CDR1 SEHNR and CDR2 FQNEAQ (reference sequence). The CDR3 runs to 14 residues. V shed 4 bases and J shed 2 bases, with 11 bases lying between them. CDR3 loop: CASSSTTDNYGYTF. As DNA, the CDR3 is TGTGCCAGCAGCTCAACGACAGACAACTATGGCTACACCTTC.

This clonotype was seen many times. Here the CDR3 reads CASSLDSASGNEQFF. DNA of the CDR3: TGTGCCAGCAGCTTAGATTCGGCTAGCGGCAATGAGCAGTTCTTC. V is TRBV11-2 and J is TRBJ2-1, with 7 positions matching TRBD2. With V trimmed by 0 bases and J by 6 bases, 5 bases remained unmatched. This CDR3 region has 15 residues. Germline lookup yields CDR1 SGHAT and CDR2 FQNNGV.

This clonotype was counted ten times or more. This chain links TRBV1 with TRBJ1-1. TRBV1 is assigned pseudogene status. This CDR3 comprises 17 residues. This CDR3 is CTSSQDKEWWRNTEAFF. DNA of the CDR3: TGCACCAGCAGCCAAGATAAGGAATGGTGGCGGAACACTGAAGCTTTCTTT.

Many counts were recorded for this clonotype. This sequence joins TRBV7-2 and TRBJ2-3, with 7 bases lining up with TRBD2. V trimming: 5 bases; J trimming: 4 bases; junction bases outside the gene matches: 9. The CDR3 runs 15 residues. The V gene's germline CDR1 is SGHTA and CDR2 FQGNSA. The CDR3 protein is CASSRTSVEADTQYF. DNA for the CDR3: TGTGCCAGCAGCAGAACTAGCGTAGAAGCAGATACGCAGTATTTT.

This chain links TRBV7-3 with TRBJ1-1, with D perhaps TRBD1 (6 bases). The CDR3 extends over 15 amino acids. Trimming removed 0 bases from V and 2 bases from J, with 10 bases in between. CDR1 is SGHTA, CDR2 FQGTGA, per germline. For the CDR3, the DNA is TGTGCCAGCAGCTTAACGGCAGGGGTAAACACTGAAGCTTTCTTT. Its translation: CASSLTAGVNTEAFF.

This sequence joins TRBV7-7 and TRBJ2-1; D gene uncertain. The CDR3 contains 13 residues. Per germline, CDR1 SSHAT and CDR2 FNYEAQ (reference sequence). Trimming took off 1 base at V and 8 bases at J, with 9 bases between the two ends. The chain's CDR3 is CASSLVMGDEQFF. Here the CDR3 DNA reads TGTGCCAGCAGCTTAGTTATGGGCGATGAGCAGTTCTTC.

Concerning this clonotype itself: Given a much more abundant clone one base away, this may be a read error. The genes are TRBV7-9 and TRBJ2-2; D may be TRBD1 (5 bases). The CDR3 totals 14 residues. The germline V gene has CDR1 SEHNR and CDR2 FQNEAQ (reference sequence). CDR3 coding DNA: TGTGCCAGCAGCATTGCCCAGGACACCGCGGAGCTGTTTTTT. Protein sequence: CASSIAQDTAELFF.

In its sample, this clonotype was seen a few times. V is TRBV12-3 or TRBV12-4 and J is TRBJ2-5, with D tentatively TRBD2 (5 bases). V was cut by 11 bases and J by 0 bases, with 10 bases left in between. The CDR3 totals 12 residues. This CDR3 reads CAGGPNQETQYF. The DNA for the CDR3 is TGTGCCGGAGGACCGAACCAAGAGACCCAGTACTTC.

The sample holds many counts of this clonotype. The chain joins TRBV20-1 to TRBJ1-1; D uncertain. V dropped 5 bases and J dropped 4 bases, with 8 bases sitting between them. The CDR3 covers 11 residues. Germline V CDR1 and CDR2: DFQATT, SNEGSKA (reference sequence). The CDR3 here is CSAWKVTEAFF. The CDR3 DNA reads as TGCAGTGCTTGGAAGGTCACTGAAGCTTTCTTT.